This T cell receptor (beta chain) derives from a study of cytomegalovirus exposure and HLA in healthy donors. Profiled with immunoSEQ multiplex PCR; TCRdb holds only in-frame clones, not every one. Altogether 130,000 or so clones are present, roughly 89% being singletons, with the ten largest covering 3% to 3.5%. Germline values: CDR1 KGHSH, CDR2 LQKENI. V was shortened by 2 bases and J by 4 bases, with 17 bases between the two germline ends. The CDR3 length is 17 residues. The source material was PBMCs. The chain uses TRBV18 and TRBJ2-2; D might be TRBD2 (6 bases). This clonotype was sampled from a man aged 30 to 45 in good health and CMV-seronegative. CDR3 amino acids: CASSPSGTGARTGELFF. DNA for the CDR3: TGTGCCAGCTCACCATCTGGGACTGGGGCGCGCACCGGGGAGCTGTTTTTT. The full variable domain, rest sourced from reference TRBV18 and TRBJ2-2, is NAGVMQNPRHLVRRRGQEARLRCSPMKGHSHVYWYRQLPEEGLKFMVYLQKENIIDESGMPKERFSAEFPKEGPSILRIQQVVRGDSAAYFCASSPSGTGARTGELFFGEGSRLTVL.